This record looks at one T cell receptor beta chain sequence and its context. Germline V lookup: CDR1 LNHDA, CDR2 SQIVND (reference sequence). V lost 3 bases, J lost 3 bases, and 10 bases stayed unmatched. The CDR3 extends over 19 amino acids. Source study methods: Amplifying reference gene primers gave estimates of nucleated cell counts. Libraries were prepared by immunoSEQ multiplex PCR; TCRdb keeps only in-frame clonotypes and omits some of them. V, J and clone size are taken as reported in that table, and D and trimming were inferred from the DNA itself. The sample records over 250,000 clones, 88% being singletons. In assigning cohorts, the study relied on participant-reported clinical history. The sample comes from a study of blood T cell repertoires in COVID-19. Study-wide background: All recovered Cohort 3 donors got two negative PCRs, got clearance, or saw symptom resolution.

The sequence was obtained from a woman aged 55-70 years in a cohort exposed to, infected with or recovered from COVID-19 (not recorded which). Sequenced sample: PBMCs or T cells enriched from blood (not recorded which). The chain couples TRBV19 to TRBJ2-1, with 14 bases aligning to TRBD2. This chain's CDR3 is CASSITGTSGRTGYNEQFF. The DNA of the CDR3 is TGTGCCAGTAGTATTACCGGGACTAGCGGGAGAACGGGCTACAATGAGCAGTTCTTC.